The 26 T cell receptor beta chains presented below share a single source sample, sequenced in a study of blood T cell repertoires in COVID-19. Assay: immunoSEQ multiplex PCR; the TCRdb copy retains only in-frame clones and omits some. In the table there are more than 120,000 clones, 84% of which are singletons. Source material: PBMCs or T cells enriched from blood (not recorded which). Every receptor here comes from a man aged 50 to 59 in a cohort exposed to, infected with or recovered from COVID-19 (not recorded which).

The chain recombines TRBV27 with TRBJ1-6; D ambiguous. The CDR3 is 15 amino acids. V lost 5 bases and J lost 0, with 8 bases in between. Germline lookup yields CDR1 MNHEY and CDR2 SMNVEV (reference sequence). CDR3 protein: CASSPPSSYNSPLHF. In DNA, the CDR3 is TGTGCCAGCAGTCCCCCGAGCTCCTATAATTCACCCCTCCACTTT.

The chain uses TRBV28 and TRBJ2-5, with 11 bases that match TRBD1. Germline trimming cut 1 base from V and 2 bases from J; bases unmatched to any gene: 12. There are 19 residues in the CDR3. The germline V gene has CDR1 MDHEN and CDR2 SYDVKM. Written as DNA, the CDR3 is TGTGCCAGCAGTTTATTCCCTATTGGACAGGGGGCCGTTCAAGAGACCCAGTACTTC. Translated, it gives CASSLFPIGQGAVQETQYF.

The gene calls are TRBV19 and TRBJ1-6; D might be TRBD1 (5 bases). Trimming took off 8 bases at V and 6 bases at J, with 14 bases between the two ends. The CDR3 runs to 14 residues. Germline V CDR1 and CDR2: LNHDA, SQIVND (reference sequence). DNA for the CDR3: TGTGCCAGTGGGACTAGACAGAGTAATTCACCCCTCCACTTT. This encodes CASGTRQSNSPLHF.

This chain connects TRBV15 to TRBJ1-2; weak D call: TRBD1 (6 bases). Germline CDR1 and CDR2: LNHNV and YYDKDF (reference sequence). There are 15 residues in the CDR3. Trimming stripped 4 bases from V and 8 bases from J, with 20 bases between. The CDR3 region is CATSTRDGGHKGYTF. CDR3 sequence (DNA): TGTGCCACCAGCACGCGGGACGGGGGGCATAAAGGCTACACCTTC.

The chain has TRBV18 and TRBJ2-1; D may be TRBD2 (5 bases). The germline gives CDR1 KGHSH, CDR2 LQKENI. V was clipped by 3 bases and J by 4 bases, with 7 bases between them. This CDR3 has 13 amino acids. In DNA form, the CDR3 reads TGTGCCAGCTCACCGACTACTTACAATGAGCAGTTCTTC. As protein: CASSPTTYNEQFF.

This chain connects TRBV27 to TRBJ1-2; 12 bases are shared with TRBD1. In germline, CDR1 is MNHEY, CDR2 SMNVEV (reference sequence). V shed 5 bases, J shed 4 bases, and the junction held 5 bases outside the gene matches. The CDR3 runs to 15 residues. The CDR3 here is CASSRGTGGAYGYTF. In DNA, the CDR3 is TGTGCCAGCAGTAGGGGGACAGGGGGCGCCTATGGCTACACCTTC.

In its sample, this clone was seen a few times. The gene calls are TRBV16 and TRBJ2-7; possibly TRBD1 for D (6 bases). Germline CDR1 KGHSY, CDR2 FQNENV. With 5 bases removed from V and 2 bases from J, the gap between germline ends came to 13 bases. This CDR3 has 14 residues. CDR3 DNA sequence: TGTGCCAGCAGCACACACAGGGACGCCTACGAGCAGTACTTC. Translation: CASSTHRDAYEQYF. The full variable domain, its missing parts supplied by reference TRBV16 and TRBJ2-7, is GEEVAQTPKHLVRGEGQKAKLYCAPIKGHSYVFWYQQVLKNEFKFLISFQNENVFDETGMPKERFSAKCLPNSPCSLEIQATKLEDSAVYFCASSTHRDAYEQYFGPGTRLTVT.

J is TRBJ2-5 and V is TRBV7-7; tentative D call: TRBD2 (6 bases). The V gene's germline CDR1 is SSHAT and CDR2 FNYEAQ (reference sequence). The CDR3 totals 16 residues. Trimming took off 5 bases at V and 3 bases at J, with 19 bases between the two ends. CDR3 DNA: TGTGCCAGCAGCCCCATGTCGGGGGTAATAAAAGAGACCCAGTACTTC. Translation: CASSPMSGVIKETQYF.

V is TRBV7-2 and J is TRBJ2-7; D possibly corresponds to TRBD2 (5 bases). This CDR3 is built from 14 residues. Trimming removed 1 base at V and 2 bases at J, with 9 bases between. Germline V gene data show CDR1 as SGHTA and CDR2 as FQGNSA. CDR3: CASSLGGSAYEQYF. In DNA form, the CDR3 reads TGTGCCAGCAGCTTAGGAGGGTCGGCCTACGAGCAGTACTTC.

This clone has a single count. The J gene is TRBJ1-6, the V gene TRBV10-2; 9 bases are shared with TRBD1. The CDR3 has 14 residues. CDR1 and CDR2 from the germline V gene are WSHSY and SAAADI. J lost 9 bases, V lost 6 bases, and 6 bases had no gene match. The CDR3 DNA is TGCGCCAGCAGGGTGGGACAGGGAATTTCACCCCTCCACTTT. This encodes CASRVGQGISPLHF.

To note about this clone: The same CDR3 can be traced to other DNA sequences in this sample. The CDR3 DNA follows: TGTGCCAGCAGCCAAGAATCCGGGAATGAAAAACTGTTTTTT. Amino acid sequence: CASSQESGNEKLFF. The rearrangement links TRBV3-1 (or the pseudogene TRBV3-2) to TRBJ1-4; no reliable D call. The CDR3 spans 14 residues. Trimming removed 0 bases at V and 5 bases at J, with 7 bases between. Germline V gives CDR1 LGHDT, CDR2 YNNKEL (reference sequence).

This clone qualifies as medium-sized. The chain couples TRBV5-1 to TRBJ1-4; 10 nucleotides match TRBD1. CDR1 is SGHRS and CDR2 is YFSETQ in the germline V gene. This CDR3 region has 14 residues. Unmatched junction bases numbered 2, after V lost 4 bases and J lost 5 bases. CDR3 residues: CASSLGQGNEKLFF. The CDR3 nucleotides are TGCGCCAGCAGCCTGGGACAGGGGAATGAAAAACTGTTTTTT.

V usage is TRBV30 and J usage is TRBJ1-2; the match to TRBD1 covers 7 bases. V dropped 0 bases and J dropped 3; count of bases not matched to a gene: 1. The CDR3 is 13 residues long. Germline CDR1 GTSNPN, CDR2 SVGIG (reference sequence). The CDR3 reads CAWSVGGDYGYTF. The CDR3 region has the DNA TGTGCCTGGAGTGTAGGGGGCGACTATGGCTACACCTTC. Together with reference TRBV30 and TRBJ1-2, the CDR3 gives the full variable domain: SQTIHQWPATLVQPVGSPLSLECTVEGTSNPNLYWYRQAAGRGLQLLFYSVGIGQISSEVPQNLSASRPQDRQFILSSKKLLLSDSGFYLCAWSVGGDYGYTFGSGTRLTVV.

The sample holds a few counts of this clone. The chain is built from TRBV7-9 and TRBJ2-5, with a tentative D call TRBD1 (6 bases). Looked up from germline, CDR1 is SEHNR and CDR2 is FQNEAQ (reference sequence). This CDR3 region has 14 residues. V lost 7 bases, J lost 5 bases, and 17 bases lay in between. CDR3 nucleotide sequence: TGTGCCAGCACCTCCACCAGGGGCTGGGAGACCCAGTACTTC. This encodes CASTSTRGWETQYF.

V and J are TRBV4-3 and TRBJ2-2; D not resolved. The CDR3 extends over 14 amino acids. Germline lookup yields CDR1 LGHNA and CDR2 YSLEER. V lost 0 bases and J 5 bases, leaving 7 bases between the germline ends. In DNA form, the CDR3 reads TGCGCCAGCAGCCAAGAGAGTTGGACCGGGGAGCTGTTTTTT. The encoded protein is CASSQESWTGELFF.

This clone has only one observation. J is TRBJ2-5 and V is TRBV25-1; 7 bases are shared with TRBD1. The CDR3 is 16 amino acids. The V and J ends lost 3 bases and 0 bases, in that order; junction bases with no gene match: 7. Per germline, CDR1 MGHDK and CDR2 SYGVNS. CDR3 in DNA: TGTGCCAGCAGTGACGGGTCCAGGGGGTACCAAGAGACCCAGTACTTC. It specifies CASSDGSRGYQETQYF.

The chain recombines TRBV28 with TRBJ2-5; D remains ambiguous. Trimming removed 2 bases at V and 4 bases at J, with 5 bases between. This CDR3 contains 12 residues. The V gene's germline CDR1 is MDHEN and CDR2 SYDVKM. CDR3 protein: CASSLVAETQYF. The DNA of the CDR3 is TGTGCCAGCAGTTTAGTAGCAGAGACCCAGTACTTC.

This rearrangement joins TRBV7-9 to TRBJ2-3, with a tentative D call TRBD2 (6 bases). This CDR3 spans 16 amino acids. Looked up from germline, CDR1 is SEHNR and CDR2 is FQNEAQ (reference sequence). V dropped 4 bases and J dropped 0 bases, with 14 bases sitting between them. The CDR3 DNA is TGTGCCAGCAGCTCCCTGGGGACTCCTAGCACAGATACGCAGTATTTT. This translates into CASSSLGTPSTDTQYF.

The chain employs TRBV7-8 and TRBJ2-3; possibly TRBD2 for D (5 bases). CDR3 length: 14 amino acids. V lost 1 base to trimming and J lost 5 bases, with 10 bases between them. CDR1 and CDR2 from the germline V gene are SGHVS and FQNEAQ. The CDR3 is CASSLGVSEDTQYF. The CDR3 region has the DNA TGTGCCAGCAGCTTAGGTGTTAGCGAAGATACGCAGTATTTT.

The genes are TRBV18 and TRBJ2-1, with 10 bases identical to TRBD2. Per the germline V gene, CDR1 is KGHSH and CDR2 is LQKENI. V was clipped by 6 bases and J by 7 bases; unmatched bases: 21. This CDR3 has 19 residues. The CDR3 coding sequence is TGTGCCAGCTCTTCAAACCTAATCGCAACTAGCGGGGAGGAGAATGAGCAGTTCTTC. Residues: CASSSNLIATSGEENEQFF.

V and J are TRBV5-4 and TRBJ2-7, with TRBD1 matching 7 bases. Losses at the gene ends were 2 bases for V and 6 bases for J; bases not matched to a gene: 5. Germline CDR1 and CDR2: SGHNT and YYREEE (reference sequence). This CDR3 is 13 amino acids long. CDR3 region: CASSFGQAAEQYF. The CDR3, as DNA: TGTGCCAGCAGCTTTGGACAGGCTGCCGAGCAGTACTTC.

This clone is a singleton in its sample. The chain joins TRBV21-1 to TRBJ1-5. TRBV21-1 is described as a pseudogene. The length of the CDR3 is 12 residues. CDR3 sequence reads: CASGLVDQPQHF. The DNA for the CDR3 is TGTGCCAGCGGTTTAGTGGATCAGCCCCAGCATTTT.

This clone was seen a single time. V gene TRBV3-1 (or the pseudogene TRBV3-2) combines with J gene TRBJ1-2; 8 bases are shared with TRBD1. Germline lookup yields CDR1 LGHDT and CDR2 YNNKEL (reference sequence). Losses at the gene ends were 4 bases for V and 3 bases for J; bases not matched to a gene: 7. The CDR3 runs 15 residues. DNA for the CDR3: TGTGCCAGCAGCCCTACAGGGGGTAAGGACTATGGCTACACCTTC. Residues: CASSPTGGKDYGYTF.

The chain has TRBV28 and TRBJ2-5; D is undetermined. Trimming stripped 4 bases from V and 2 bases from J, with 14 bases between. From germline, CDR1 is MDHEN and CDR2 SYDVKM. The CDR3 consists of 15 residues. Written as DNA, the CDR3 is TGTGCCAGCAGTTCCTCGGGTGCGTTGCAAGAGACCCAGTACTTC. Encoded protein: CASSSSGALQETQYF.

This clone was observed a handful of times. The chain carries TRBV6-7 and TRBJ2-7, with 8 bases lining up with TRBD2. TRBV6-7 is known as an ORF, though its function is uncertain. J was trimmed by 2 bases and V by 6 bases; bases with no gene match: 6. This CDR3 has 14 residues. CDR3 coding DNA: TGTGCCAGCAGGGGTCCGGGACTAGCCTACGAGCAGTACTTC. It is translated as CASRGPGLAYEQYF.

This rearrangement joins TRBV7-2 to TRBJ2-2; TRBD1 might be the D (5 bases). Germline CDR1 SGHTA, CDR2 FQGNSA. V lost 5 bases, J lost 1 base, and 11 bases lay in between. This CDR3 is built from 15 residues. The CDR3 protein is CASSPDRMNTGELFF. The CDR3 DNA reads TGTGCCAGCAGCCCCGACAGAATGAACACCGGGGAGCTGTTTTTT.